The rows below give T cell receptor beta chains drawn from one sample of a study of T cell responses to AZD1222 COVID-19 vaccine. Clones were read by immunoSEQ multiplex PCR, and TCRdb kept only the in-frame ones, dropping some. The repertoire consists of 130,000 or so clones, with roughly nine tenths occurring once and the leading ten covering about 4%. Sequenced material: peripheral blood, taken 28 days after the second AZD1222 dose. These receptors were taken from an adult who received the AZD1222 COVID-19 vaccine. Both conserved end residues are part of each CDR3. The D gene is left open where the match is weak. Clone size, where shown, is once, few, many, or a class for clones that have expanded.

CDR3 DNA,CDR3 protein,V gene,CDR3 length,J gene,clone size,D gene
TGCGCCAGCAGCTTTGGGGGGGGCGGGTACGAGCAGTACTTC,CASSFGGGGYEQYF,TRBV5-1,14,TRBJ2-7,NA,NA
TGTGCCAGCAGCTCCGCGGGGGCCCCGACTAGCTGGGAGCAGTTCTTC,CASSSAGAPTSWEQFF,TRBV7-9,16,TRBJ2-1,NA,NA
TGTGCCACCAGCAGAGATGTGGGGAATTCACCCCTCCACTTT,CATSRDVGNSPLHF,TRBV15,14,TRBJ1-6,NA,NA
TGTGCCAGTAGTATATCCCGGACAGGGACCGGGGAGCTGTTTTTT,CASSISRTGTGELFF,TRBV19,15,TRBJ2-2,NA,TRBD1
TGCGCCAGCAGCCAAGTAGCGGGGGGCTACGAGCAGTACTTC,CASSQVAGGYEQYF,TRBV4-3,14,TRBJ2-7,NA,TRBD2
TGTGCCACCAGCAGAGATAAGGGGGCGAACTATGGCTACACCTTC,CATSRDKGANYGYTF,TRBV15,15,TRBJ1-2,NA,TRBD1
TGCGCCAGCAGCTTGTTTCCAGATACGCAGTATTTT,CASSLFPDTQYF,TRBV5-1,12,TRBJ2-3,NA,NA
TGTGCCATCAGTCTAGGCCCAGTAGCTGAGACCGTGACTGGAAACACCATATATTTT,CAISLGPVAETVTGNTIYF,TRBV10-3,19,TRBJ1-3,NA,NA
TGCGCCAGCAGCCTCCGCCCAGGGGCTGGAAACACCATATATTTT,CASSLRPGAGNTIYF,TRBV4-3,15,TRBJ1-3,NA,NA
TGCGCCAGCAGCCAAAGTGGTGGGCAGACCCAGTACTTC,CASSQSGGQTQYF,TRBV4-3,13,TRBJ2-5,NA,NA
TGCGCCAGCAGCCGAGAGAGTCAGAGCTTGAACACCGGGGAGCTGTTTTTT,CASSRESQSLNTGELFF,TRBV4-3,17,TRBJ2-2,NA,NA
TGTGCCAGCAGCCAAGATGCACAGGGTAATCAGCCCCAGCATTTT,CASSQDAQGNQPQHF,TRBV4-2,15,TRBJ1-5,NA,NA
TGTGCCAGAGGATATTGGGAGACCCAGTACTTC,CARGYWETQYF,TRBV19,11,TRBJ2-5,once,NA
TGTGCCAGCCATCGCGGGACCGGGGAGCTGTTTTTT,CASHRGTGELFF,TRBV6-5,12,TRBJ2-2,once,NA
TGTGCCAGCAGCCAAGGATTACAGGGGGTGAACACTGAAGCTTTCTTT,CASSQGLQGVNTEAFF,TRBV3-1/TRBV3-2,16,TRBJ1-1,NA,TRBD1
TGCAGTGCCGCTTGGATAGAAAAACTGTTTTTT,CSAAWIEKLFF,TRBV20-1,11,TRBJ1-4,NA,NA
TGTGCCAGCTCACGGACAGGGGGCTCCGCATCCACAGATACGCAGTATTTT,CASSRTGGSASTDTQYF,TRBV18,17,TRBJ2-3,once,TRBD1
TGTGCTAGTGGTTTGGGCCCGGGCAGGGGAGACTATGGCTACACCTTC,CASGLGPGRGDYGYTF,TRBV12-5,16,TRBJ1-2,NA,NA
TGCAGCGTGGACAGCACAGATACGCAGTATTTT,CSVDSTDTQYF,TRBV29-1,11,TRBJ2-3,NA,NA
TGTGCCAGCAGTGAAGAGGACACCTATTACGAGCAGTACTTC,CASSEEDTYYEQYF,TRBV2,14,TRBJ2-7,NA,NA
TGTGCCAGCAGTGAAATCGTAGCAGACTTCCACTATGGCTACACCTTC,CASSEIVADFHYGYTF,TRBV6-1,16,TRBJ1-2,once,NA
TGTGCCAGCAGTGTCCCCCGGAACCGCTACGAGCAGTACTTC,CASSVPRNRYEQYF,TRBV28,14,TRBJ2-7,NA,NA
TGTGCCAGCAGTGAAGCGCGTAACGGTTACGAGCAGTACTTC,CASSEARNGYEQYF,TRBV6-1,14,TRBJ2-7,NA,NA
TGTGCCAGTAGTATAACGGGACAGGGTGGGTACGAGCAGTACTTC,CASSITGQGGYEQYF,TRBV19,15,TRBJ2-7,NA,TRBD1
TGTGCCAGTAGTATACAGGGGGCGACTAACTATGGCTACACCTTC,CASSIQGATNYGYTF,TRBV19,15,TRBJ1-2,NA,TRBD1
TGTGCCAGCTCACCGAACAACCAAGAGACCCAGTACTTC,CASSPNNQETQYF,TRBV18,13,TRBJ2-5,NA,NA
TGTGCCAGCAGTTCCCCAGCTAAGAACACTGAAGCTTTCTTT,CASSSPAKNTEAFF,TRBV27,14,TRBJ1-1,NA,NA
TGTGCCAGCAGTCCAAGTGGAAACACCATATATTTT,CASSPSGNTIYF,TRBV2,12,TRBJ1-3,NA,NA
TGTGCCAGCAGCACCGGTCCTCTCTCTTATGGCTACACCTTC,CASSTGPLSYGYTF,TRBV5-6,14,TRBJ1-2,NA,NA
TGTGCCAGCAGCAGAGTCGGACAGGGACTGAACACTGAAGCTTTCTTT,CASSRVGQGLNTEAFF,TRBV5-5,16,TRBJ1-1,NA,TRBD1
TGTGCCAGCAGCTTGGGCGGGGGAGAGACCCAGTACTTC,CASSLGGGETQYF,TRBV5-4,13,TRBJ2-5,NA,TRBD2
TGCGCCAGCAGCTTGGTAACCGACCATGAGCAGTTCTTC,CASSLVTDHEQFF,TRBV5-1,13,TRBJ2-1,NA,NA
TGTGCCAGCACCCAATATGGCTACACCTTC,CASTQYGYTF,TRBV27,10,TRBJ1-2,NA,NA
TGTGCCAGCAGTATCCGGGACAGGGTTGGGACCATTCAGTACTTC,CASSIRDRVGTIQYF,TRBV6-5,15,TRBJ2-4,NA,TRBD1
TGTGCCAGCAGCAAAGCCCCCCACAGGGAGATTAGGAGGGGACCCTCCTACGAGCAGTACTTC,CASSKAPHREIRRGPSYEQYF,TRBV21-1,21,TRBJ2-7,NA,NA
TGTGCCAGTACGGTGGGACAGATTAATTCACCCCTCCACTTT,CASTVGQINSPLHF,TRBV6-5,14,TRBJ1-6,once,TRBD1
TGTGCCAGCAGTTACCGGAGGGTTGGTCCGGGAAACACCATATATTTT,CASSYRRVGPGNTIYF,TRBV6-2/TRBV6-3,16,TRBJ1-3,NA,NA
TGTGCCAGCAGCCCGGGGGGTAACACCGGGGAGCTGTTTTTT,CASSPGGNTGELFF,TRBV9,14,TRBJ2-2,NA,TRBD2
TGTGCCAGCAGTGTCCTGACAGGGGCTAACGAGCAGTACTTC,CASSVLTGANEQYF,TRBV5-6,14,TRBJ2-7,NA,TRBD1
TGTGCCAGCAGCTCACCCACCACAGGGCCGAACACTGAAGCTTTCTTT,CASSSPTTGPNTEAFF,TRBV4-2,16,TRBJ1-1,once,NA
TGTGCCAGCAGTCACCTCGACGCGAGAGACAATGAGCAGTTCTTC,CASSHLDARDNEQFF,TRBV27,15,TRBJ2-1,NA,NA